The present TCR beta chain was sequenced within a study of blood T cell repertoires in COVID-19. About the study: There were acute and convalescent COVID-19 samples, and they came from the United States, Italy and Spain.

Profiling relied on immunoSEQ multiplex PCR, and the TCRdb table lists in-frame clones only, not all of them. The sample contains hundreds of thousands of clones, 80% to 90% of which appear only once. This CDR3 has 15 residues. CDR1 is MNHEY and CDR2 is SMNVEV in the germline V gene (reference sequence). Trimming shortened V by 4 bases and J by 0 bases, and 10 bases separated the two germline ends. The V and J genes are TRBV27 and TRBJ2-1, with unresolved D. Sequencing input: peripheral blood. The clonotype was recovered from a woman aged 25 to 39 with active or convalescent COVID-19. CDR3 loop: CASSSIADSYNEQFF. As DNA, the CDR3 is TGTGCCAGCAGTTCCATAGCAGACTCCTACAATGAGCAGTTCTTC.